One sample yielded the 5 T cell receptor beta chains listed below, sequenced in a study of T cells in Graves' hyperthyroidism and ophthalmopathy. The TCR beta CDR3 regions underwent amplification using RNA transcripts as the source. The TCR CDR3 was amplified in a first-round RT-PCR using the HTBI primer set. TCRdb recomputed calls from the multiplex PCR reads with MiXCR, one row per CDR3 protein. The table shows hundreds of thousands of distinct CDR3 sequences, with just under 45% occurring only once. The material sequenced was peripheral blood or thyroid tissue (not recorded which). All receptors derive from an adult man with Graves' disease, either hyperthyroidism or ophthalmopathy (not recorded which).

The genes are TRBV7-9 and TRBJ2-5; D tentatively reads TRBD1 or TRBD2 (5 bases each). Trimming cost V 6 bases and J 4 bases, with 24 bases left between them. The V gene's germline CDR1 is SEHNR and CDR2 FQNEAQ (reference sequence). The CDR3 spans 17 residues. In DNA form, the CDR3 reads TGTGCCAGCAGTAGAGGGGCTTCACTCCGCGGAGGAGAGACCCAGTACTTC. Its translation: CASSRGASLRGGETQYF.

On this clonotype itself: The conserved phenylalanine or tryptophan normally closing the CDR3 is absent here, so this likely arose from a read error. The gene calls are TRBV6-5 and TRBJ2-5; D not resolved. Trimming cost V 3 bases and J 1 base, with 9 bases left between them. Per germline, CDR1 MNHEY and CDR2 SVGAGI. The CDR3 has 14 residues. CDR3 sequence reads: CASSYRAVQETQYL. The CDR3 DNA follows: TGTGCCAGCAGTTATCGTGCTGTCCAAGAGACCCAGTACTTA.

This clonotype was detected only a few times. The V gene is TRBV5-1, the J gene TRBJ2-7; D possibly corresponds to TRBD2 (6 bases). This CDR3 spans 13 amino acids. CDR1 is SGHRS and CDR2 is YFSETQ in the germline V gene. The V and J ends lost 5 bases and 6 bases respectively, with 15 bases between them. CDR3 in DNA: TGCGCCAGCAGGCTCACGGGAGCTGGCGAGCAGTACTTC. As protein: CASRLTGAGEQYF.

This chain joins TRBV20-1 and TRBJ2-5, with a tentative D call TRBD2 (6 bases). This CDR3 spans 15 amino acids. V lost 1 base and J 1 base, leaving 13 bases between the germline ends. The germline V gene encodes CDR1 DFQATT and CDR2 SNEGSKA (reference sequence). The CDR3 DNA follows: TGCAGTGCTAGAGCGGGACTCTTAGTCCAAGAGACCCAGTACTTC. Protein sequence: CSARAGLLVQETQYF.

The chain recombines TRBV12-3 or TRBV12-4 with TRBJ1-3; D ambiguous. V was pared by 1 base and J by 4 bases, with 14 bases between. This CDR3 is 16 amino acids long. CDR3 DNA sequence: TGTGCCAGCAGTTTAGAAGGAGGGTCGAGGGGAAACACCATATATTTT. Residues: CASSLEGGSRGNTIYF.